Below are 30 T cell receptor beta chains sequenced from a single sample in a study of CD8+CD57+ T cells in acquired aplastic anemia. Profiles of TCR beta VDJ and CDR3 were generated from a genomic DNA template. TCRdb reprocessed the reads via MiXCR and lists one record per CDR3 protein. The sample carries approximately 150,000 distinct CDR3 sequences, less than 60% recorded once. Sequenced patients had shown CD8+CD57+ cell expansion by flow cytometry. Sequenced material: sorted CD4+, CD8+, or CD8+CD57+ T cells (not recorded which) from PBMCs. The receptors originated from a human donor with aplastic anemia.

This clonotype is termed medium-sized. This rearrangement joins TRBV7-6 to TRBJ1-2, with a possible D match to TRBD1 (5 bases). The V and J ends lost 5 bases and 2 bases respectively, with 9 bases between them. This CDR3 is built from 13 residues. Germline CDR1 is SGHVS and CDR2 is FNYEAQ. The CDR3 coding sequence is TGTGCCAGCAGCGCACAGGCAAACTATGGCTACACCTTC. Its protein product is CASSAQANYGYTF.

The table lists this clonotype with many counts. The gene calls are TRBV11-2 and TRBJ2-3; 8 bases line up with TRBD2. Germline values: CDR1 SGHAT, CDR2 FQNNGV. The CDR3 extends over 16 amino acids. The junction had 7 bases not matched to a gene; V was cut back by 4 bases and J by 1 base. The CDR3 loop is CASSSPSGWGTDTQYF. In DNA, the CDR3 is TGTGCCAGCAGCTCCCCTAGCGGGTGGGGCACAGATACGCAGTATTTT.

The rearrangement links TRBV15 to TRBJ1-3; D remains unclear. The length of the CDR3 is 16 residues. CDR1 and CDR2 from the germline V gene are LNHNV and YYDKDF (reference sequence). V was pared by 0 bases and J by 1 base, with 10 bases between. In DNA form, the CDR3 reads TGTGCCACCAGCAGAGATCCGGAGGGATCTGGAAACACCATATATTTT. Its translation: CATSRDPEGSGNTIYF.

This clonotype was seen a handful of times. V gene TRBV20-1 combines with J gene TRBJ2-2; 13 bases are a match to TRBD2. Germline V gene lookup returns CDR1 DFQATT and CDR2 SNEGSKA (reference sequence). This CDR3 is 18 amino acids long. The junction had 7 bases not matched to a gene; V was cut back by 0 bases and J by 3 bases. CDR3 DNA sequence: TGCAGTGCTAGAGATTCGACTAGCGGGGGGTATGACACCGGGGAGCTGTTTTTT. It encodes CSARDSTSGGYDTGELFF.

This clonotype was seen repeatedly, ten times or more. The chain couples TRBV12-3 or TRBV12-4 to TRBJ1-6; no definite D call. CDR3 length: 14 residues. V was pared by 3 bases and J by 2 bases, with 5 bases between. The CDR3 sequence: CASSFDTYNSPLHF. In DNA, the CDR3 is TGTGCCAGCAGTTTCGACACCTATAATTCACCCCTCCACTTT.

The V gene is TRBV25-1, the J gene TRBJ2-5; 8 nucleotides agree with TRBD1. This CDR3 spans 14 amino acids. The germline gives CDR1 MGHDK, CDR2 SYGVNS. V was clipped by 2 bases and J by 4 bases; unmatched bases: 3. The CDR3 sequence is CASSELQGGETQYF. CDR3 coding DNA: TGTGCCAGCAGTGAACTACAGGGGGGAGAGACCCAGTACTTC.

This clonotype was observed once. The chain is built from TRBV7-2 and TRBJ2-7, with D unresolved. Per germline, CDR1 SGHTA and CDR2 FQGNSA. V lost 3 bases, J lost 7 bases, and 7 bases lay in between. The CDR3 has 11 amino acids. In DNA form, the CDR3 reads TGTGCCAGCAGCTTTCATGGTGAGCAGTACTTC. Translating it yields CASSFHGEQYF.

The J gene is TRBJ1-1, the V gene TRBV6-1, with a tentative D call TRBD1 (6 bases). The CDR3 runs to 15 residues. Per the germline V gene, CDR1 is MNHNS and CDR2 is SASEGT. Trimming took off 6 bases at V and 4 bases at J, with 18 bases between the two ends. CDR3 DNA sequence: TGTGCCAGCAGGACCCCGGCAGGGGATTTCACTGAAGCTTTCTTT. It encodes CASRTPAGDFTEAFF.

On this clonotype: A single base separates this from a much larger clone, so it may be a read error. It is likely a read error, because the conserved phenylalanine at the end of the CDR3 is missing. The V call is TRBV20-1, the J call TRBJ2-1; perhaps TRBD1 as D (6 bases). Trimming shortened V by 3 bases and J by 2 bases, and 11 bases separated the two germline ends. The CDR3 length is 14 residues. The germline CDR1 and CDR2 sequences are DFQATT and SNEGSKA (reference sequence). The CDR3 region is CSASGQFAYNEQFL. The CDR3 DNA reads TGCAGTGCTAGCGGACAGTTCGCCTACAATGAGCAGTTCCTC.

This clonotype has a count of ten or more. The gene calls are TRBV2 and TRBJ1-2, with D possibly being TRBD1 (5 bases). Trimming left V 6 bases short and J 8 bases short, with 16 bases between. The CDR3 length is 13 residues. Germline V gene sequence: CDR1 SNHLY, CDR2 FYNNEI. The CDR3 sequence: CASRATRGRGYTF. CDR3 in DNA: TGTGCCAGCAGGGCCACGAGGGGTCGGGGCTACACCTTC.

In this sample, this clonotype turned up many times. The rearrangement links TRBV15 to TRBJ2-1; 7 bases map to TRBD1. Germline V gives CDR1 LNHNV, CDR2 YYDKDF (reference sequence). V lost 4 bases and J lost 7; bases outside the gene matches: 10. There are 15 residues in the CDR3. The CDR3 loop is CATSKDRPQLNEQFF. For the CDR3, the DNA is TGTGCCACCAGCAAGGACAGGCCTCAATTAAATGAGCAGTTCTTC.

This clonotype occurred many times. CDR3: CASSPGLAGLFMMDNEQFF. CDR3 sequence (DNA): TGTGCCAGCAGCCCCGGACTAGCGGGGTTGTTTATGATGGACAATGAGCAGTTCTTC. The chain has TRBV11-1 and TRBJ2-1; TRBD2 matches 12 bases. V shed 5 bases and J 5 bases; nucleotides not matched to a gene: 16. The CDR3 runs to 19 residues. Germline lookup yields CDR1 SGHAT and CDR2 FQDESV (reference sequence).

The J gene is TRBJ1-5, the V gene TRBV29-1; D is uncertain. Trimming pared 4 bases from V and 7 bases from J, leaving 17 bases between. In germline, CDR1 is SQVTM, CDR2 ANQGSEA. The CDR3 covers 14 residues. The CDR3, as DNA: TGCAGCGTTGTAACACTAGGAGTGAACCAGCCCCAGCATTTT. Amino acids: CSVVTLGVNQPQHF.

As for this clonotype: The junction departs from the called germline gene at one end, perhaps through a read error. The chain is built from TRBV27 and TRBJ1-1; 9 bases align to TRBD1. Germline CDR1 and CDR2: MNHEY and SMNVEV (reference sequence). The CDR3 totals 14 residues. The CDR3 region has the DNA TGTGCCAGCAGTTGGGACAGGGCGAACACTGAAGCTTCCTTT. This translates into CASSWDRANTEASF.

Ten or more counts support this clonotype. The rearrangement uses TRBV7-2 and TRBJ1-1, with 7 bases aligning to TRBD1. Germline loops: CDR1 SGHTA, CDR2 FQGNSA. J was trimmed by 6 bases and V by 2 bases; bases with no gene match: 3. The CDR3 totals 13 residues. This chain's CDR3 is CASSLPTGAEAFF. In DNA, the CDR3 is TGTGCCAGCAGCTTACCCACAGGGGCTGAAGCTTTCTTT.

The chain combines TRBV19 with TRBJ2-7, with TRBD2 identical over 9 bases. The J call may be incorrect, as the DNA end agrees better with TRBJ2-5. CDR3 length: 14 amino acids. CDR1 is LNHDA, CDR2 SQIVND, per germline (reference sequence). The CDR3 sequence is CASSGGLAVETQYF. CDR3 nucleotide sequence: TGTGCCAGTAGTGGGGGACTAGCTGTGGAGACCCAGTACTTC.

This clonotype was observed many times. The chain is built from TRBV10-3 and TRBJ1-1, with D possibly matching TRBD1 (6 bases). In germline, CDR1 is ENHRY, CDR2 SYGVKD. V shed 10 bases and J shed 3 bases, with 15 bases lying between them. The CDR3 runs 13 residues. The CDR3 bases are TGTGCCACCTGGACAGAAGAATACACTGAAGCTTTCTTT. This sequence encodes CATWTEEYTEAFF.

V is TRBV19 and J is TRBJ2-7; D is ambiguous. V was shortened by 3 bases and J by 7 bases, with 10 bases between the two germline ends. The length of the CDR3 is 12 residues. CDR1 is LNHDA, CDR2 SQIVND, per germline (reference sequence). CDR3 nucleotide sequence: TGTGCCAGTAGTATCTCAGGAGCAGAGCAGTACTTC. This gives the protein CASSISGAEQYF.

In its sample, this clonotype was seen many times. V is TRBV5-6 and J is TRBJ2-7; 11 nucleotides match TRBD2. Germline assignment: CDR1 SGHDT and CDR2 YYEEEE. The CDR3 is 15 amino acids. After removal of 1 base from V and 4 bases from J, the junction contained 4 bases not matched to a gene. CDR3 in amino acids: CASSLPSGGRYEQYF. The CDR3 DNA is TGTGCCAGCAGCTTGCCTAGCGGGGGGCGTTACGAGCAGTACTTC.

V gene TRBV7-9 combines with J gene TRBJ2-5; 8 positions agree with TRBD1. The CDR3 contains 13 residues. V lost 6 bases, J lost 5 bases, and 5 bases stayed unmatched. CDR1 is SEHNR, CDR2 FQNEAQ, per germline (reference sequence). The CDR3 DNA sequence: TGTGCCAGCAGTAAGGGGGACAGGGAGACCCAGTACTTC. Encoded protein: CASSKGDRETQYF.

Concerning this clonotype: The junction differs from germline at one of its ends, possibly a read error. J is TRBJ1-1 and V is TRBV11-1, with 7 bases that match TRBD1. The CDR3 has 17 amino acids. Per germline, CDR1 SGHAT and CDR2 FQDESV (reference sequence). This chain's CDR3 is CASGLGRLQGLGTEAFF. CDR3 DNA: TGTGCCAGCGGCTTAGGGAGGCTACAGGGGCTTGGCACTGAAGCTTTCTTT.

This clonotype has ten or more counts. V usage is TRBV20-1 and J usage is TRBJ2-1; 9 bases are shared with TRBD2. Trimming took 5 bases from V and 4 from J; bases not matched to a gene: 6. Germline loops: CDR1 DFQATT, CDR2 SNEGSKA (reference sequence). CDR3 length: 14 amino acids. CDR3: CSAVGRGGYNEQFF. The CDR3 nucleotides are TGCAGTGCTGTTGGGCGGGGGGGATACAATGAGCAGTTCTTC.

This clonotype showed up many times. The CDR3 DNA reads as TGTGCCATCAGTGACTCAGGGTCTGGGGCCAACGTCCTGACTTTC. It specifies CAISDSGSGANVLTF. The chain carries TRBV10-3 and TRBJ2-6; tentatively, D is TRBD1 (5 bases). Per germline, CDR1 ENHRY and CDR2 SYGVKD. V dropped 3 bases and J dropped 1 base, with 7 bases sitting between them. The CDR3 is made up of 15 amino acids.

The chain is built from TRBV15 and TRBJ2-6; D is perhaps TRBD2 (7 bases). CDR3 length: 16 amino acids. V shed 4 bases and J shed 4 bases, with 14 bases lying between them. Germline V lookup: CDR1 LNHNV, CDR2 YYDKDF (reference sequence). Written as DNA, the CDR3 is TGTGCCACCAGCATAGGGGGGGCGCGGGGGGCCAACGTCCTGACTTTC. Residues: CATSIGGARGANVLTF.

Ten or more counts support this clonotype. The genes are TRBV2 and TRBJ1-1; tentative D call: TRBD1 (6 bases). With 8 bases removed from V and 0 bases from J, the gap between germline ends came to 19 bases. This CDR3 is 16 amino acids long. Germline loops: CDR1 SNHLY, CDR2 FYNNEI. The CDR3: CASGGGGAGLNTEAFF. The CDR3 coding sequence is TGTGCCAGCGGAGGGGGGGGGGCAGGTTTGAACACTGAAGCTTTCTTT.

This clonotype was seen many times. The genes are TRBV7-3 and TRBJ2-1; D remains ambiguous. Germline-derived CDR1 and CDR2 are SGHTA and FQGTGA. CDR3 length: 15 residues. V gave up 4 bases and J gave up 6 bases, with 16 bases separating them. The CDR3 is CASSSLHELGNEQFF. CDR3 nucleotide sequence: TGTGCCAGCAGCTCTTTACACGAACTGGGCAATGAGCAGTTCTTC.

This clonotype showed up just a few times. The V gene is TRBV29-1, the J gene TRBJ1-3; D remains unclear. CDR1 is SQVTM, CDR2 ANQGSEA, per germline. CDR3 length: 14 residues. V gave up 4 bases and J gave up 0 bases, with 10 bases separating them. In DNA form, the CDR3 reads TGCAGCGTTGGGGGAGGGAACTCTGGAAACACCATATATTTT. This codes for CSVGGGNSGNTIYF.

This clonotype was seen only a few times. The V call is TRBV11-1, the J call TRBJ2-3; 10 bases align to TRBD1. The CDR3 loop spans 16 amino acids. Germline loops: CDR1 SGHAT, CDR2 FQDESV (reference sequence). With V trimmed by 5 bases and J by 1 base, 6 bases remained unmatched. The CDR3 loop is CASSQEGTGGTDTQYF. DNA for the CDR3: TGTGCCAGCAGCCAAGAGGGGACAGGGGGCACAGATACGCAGTATTTT.

This clonotype has only a few counts. The chain couples TRBV4-1 to TRBJ1-5, with D maybe TRBD1 (5 bases). This CDR3 is 18 amino acids long. Deletions cut 3 bases from V and 0 bases from J, with 18 bases between. Germline V CDR1 and CDR2: MGHRA, YSYEKL. CDR3 amino acids: CASSQRTPEEHSNQPQHF. The CDR3, as DNA: TGCGCCAGCAGCCAGAGGACACCCGAGGAACATAGCAATCAGCCCCAGCATTTT.

The chain has TRBV7-9 and TRBJ1-6; no clear D. The CDR3 spans 15 residues. V lost 7 bases, J lost 2 bases, and 12 bases lay in between. The germline V gene has CDR1 SEHNR and CDR2 FQNEAQ (reference sequence). The CDR3 here is CASTPTGTYNSPLHF. As DNA, the CDR3 is TGTGCCAGCACCCCGACGGGGACCTATAATTCACCCCTCCACTTT.